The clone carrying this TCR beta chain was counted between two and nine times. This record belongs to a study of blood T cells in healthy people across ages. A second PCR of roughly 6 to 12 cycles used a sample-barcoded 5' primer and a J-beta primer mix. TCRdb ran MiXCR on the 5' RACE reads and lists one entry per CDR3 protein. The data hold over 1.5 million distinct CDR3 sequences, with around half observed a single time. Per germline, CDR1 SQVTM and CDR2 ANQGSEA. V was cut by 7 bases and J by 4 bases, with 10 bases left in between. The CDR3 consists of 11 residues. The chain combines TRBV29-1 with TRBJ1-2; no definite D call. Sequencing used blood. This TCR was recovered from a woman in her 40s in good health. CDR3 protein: CSGENTYGYTF. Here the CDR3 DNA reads TGCAGCGGAGAAAACACCTATGGCTACACCTTC.